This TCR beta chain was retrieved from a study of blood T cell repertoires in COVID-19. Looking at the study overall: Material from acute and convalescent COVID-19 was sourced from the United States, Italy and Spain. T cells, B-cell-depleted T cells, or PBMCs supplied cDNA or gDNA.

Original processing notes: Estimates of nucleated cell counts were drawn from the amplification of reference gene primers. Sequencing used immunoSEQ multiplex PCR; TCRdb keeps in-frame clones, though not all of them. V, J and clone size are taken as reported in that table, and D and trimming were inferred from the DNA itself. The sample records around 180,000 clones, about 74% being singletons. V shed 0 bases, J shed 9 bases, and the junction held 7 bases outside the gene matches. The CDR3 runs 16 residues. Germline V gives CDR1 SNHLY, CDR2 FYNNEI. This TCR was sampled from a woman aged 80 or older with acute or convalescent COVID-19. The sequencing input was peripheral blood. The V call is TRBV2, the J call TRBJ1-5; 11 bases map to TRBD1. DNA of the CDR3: TGTGCCAGCAGTGAAGCGGGGACAGGGGGTAGGTGGCCCCAGCATTTT. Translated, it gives CASSEAGTGGRWPQHF.